Listed below are T cell receptor beta chains from one sample, sequenced in a study of shared T cell receptors in the human thymus. Data came from immunoSEQ multiplex PCR; TCRdb stores just in-frame clones and leaves some out. There are more than 550,000 clones in the sample; around 87% occur only once, and 0.0094% lies in the top ten. These data also formed part of another study, on human thymus T cells.

Sequencing used thymocytes. The receptors originated from a boy under two years old with a congenital heart defect. The CDR3 runs from the conserved cysteine through the conserved F or W. Each record gives: V gene, clone size, J gene, CDR3 protein. A row's size may be missing; if present it is once, few, many or a size class.

v_gene: TRBV7-9
abundance: -
j_gene: TRBJ1-4
CDR3aa: CASSWKRDRKKEKLFF

v_gene: TRBV30
abundance: -
j_gene: TRBJ1-6
CDR3aa: CAWSHGAGAPNSPLHF

v_gene: TRBV7-6
abundance: -
j_gene: TRBJ2-2
CDR3aa: CASSLASGGADTGELFF

v_gene: TRBV12-5
abundance: -
j_gene: TRBJ2-3
CDR3aa: CASAPEAGMKLRTDTQYF

v_gene: TRBV7-9
abundance: -
j_gene: TRBJ1-3
CDR3aa: CATSRTGGAISGNTIYF

v_gene: TRBV6-5
abundance: -
j_gene: TRBJ2-1
CDR3aa: CASSYSNSRKDEQFF

v_gene: TRBV30
abundance: -
j_gene: TRBJ1-2
CDR3aa: CAWSRGGTGKRGYTF

v_gene: TRBV4-1
abundance: -
j_gene: TRBJ2-7
CDR3aa: CASSQGFVSTAATYEQYF

v_gene: TRBV28
abundance: -
j_gene: TRBJ2-7
CDR3aa: CASSVGVEQYF

v_gene: TRBV27
abundance: -
j_gene: TRBJ2-7
CDR3aa: CASSQGLAGTYEQYF

v_gene: TRBV15
abundance: few
j_gene: TRBJ1-5
CDR3aa: CATSRKRGGQGVPTWNQPQHF

v_gene: TRBV25-1
abundance: -
j_gene: TRBJ2-1
CDR3aa: CASLFGVTGTGVNEQFF

v_gene: TRBV4-3
abundance: -
j_gene: TRBJ1-4
CDR3aa: CASSHVPETGVEKLFF

v_gene: TRBV30
abundance: -
j_gene: TRBJ1-6
CDR3aa: CAWSVRGSYNSPLHF

v_gene: TRBV5-6
abundance: -
j_gene: TRBJ1-1
CDR3aa: CASSQSGTGFSPVEAFF

v_gene: TRBV23-1
abundance: -
j_gene: TRBJ1-5
CDR3aa: CASTWSSESEDGNQPQHF

v_gene: TRBV20-1
abundance: -
j_gene: TRBJ2-3
CDR3aa: CSVPGTDTQYF

v_gene: TRBV5-1
abundance: -
j_gene: TRBJ2-7
CDR3aa: CASSLKTSGKSEQYF

v_gene: TRBV6-1
abundance: -
j_gene: TRBJ1-4
CDR3aa: CASSVQGARANEKLFF

v_gene: TRBV7-2
abundance: -
j_gene: TRBJ1-5
CDR3aa: CASSRTGGNQPQHF

v_gene: TRBV9
abundance: -
j_gene: TRBJ2-3
CDR3aa: CASSIRGIPGTDTQYF

v_gene: TRBV5-1
abundance: -
j_gene: TRBJ1-1
CDR3aa: CASSLPGQGVYRQITEAFF

v_gene: TRBV18
abundance: -
j_gene: TRBJ2-7
CDR3aa: CASSGGGTYEQYF

v_gene: TRBV9
abundance: -
j_gene: TRBJ2-7
CDR3aa: CASSVESSDSLTHEQYF

v_gene: TRBV29-1
abundance: -
j_gene: TRBJ2-3
CDR3aa: CSVEDTIVFRTDTQYF

v_gene: TRBV27
abundance: -
j_gene: TRBJ1-3
CDR3aa: CASSPTRQGTGNTIYF

v_gene: TRBV5-6
abundance: once
j_gene: TRBJ1-4
CDR3aa: CASSLFAGNNEKLFF

v_gene: TRBV28
abundance: -
j_gene: TRBJ2-3
CDR3aa: CASSLPLTRLAGGTDTQYF

v_gene: TRBV7-2
abundance: -
j_gene: TRBJ2-3
CDR3aa: CASSLVSGFSTDTQYF

v_gene: TRBV5-1
abundance: -
j_gene: TRBJ2-3
CDR3aa: CASTPTSDSTDTQYF

v_gene: TRBV5-1
abundance: -
j_gene: TRBJ2-3
CDR3aa: CASSLYLGGVAKGDTQYF

v_gene: TRBV2
abundance: -
j_gene: TRBJ2-7
CDR3aa: CASKKQGREQYF

v_gene: TRBV10-2
abundance: -
j_gene: TRBJ2-5
CDR3aa: CASRGGITGTQYF

v_gene: TRBV6-5
abundance: -
j_gene: TRBJ2-5
CDR3aa: CASSPARGLGETQYF

v_gene: TRBV4-1
abundance: -
j_gene: TRBJ1-2
CDR3aa: CASSQDRGKDRDGYTF

v_gene: TRBV6-6
abundance: -
j_gene: TRBJ2-1
CDR3aa: CASSYSKGLLFF

v_gene: TRBV4-1
abundance: -
j_gene: TRBJ2-7
CDR3aa: CASSQVGLAGAYEQYF

v_gene: TRBV29-1
abundance: -
j_gene: TRBJ2-2
CDR3aa: CSVGPGSPTGELFF

v_gene: TRBV5-6
abundance: -
j_gene: TRBJ1-1
CDR3aa: CASSNPTGDTEAFF

v_gene: TRBV6-5
abundance: -
j_gene: TRBJ1-1
CDR3aa: CASTVTGGATEAFF

v_gene: TRBV13
abundance: -
j_gene: TRBJ1-2
CDR3aa: CASSPREDRGVPYGYTF

v_gene: TRBV4-3
abundance: once
j_gene: TRBJ2-5
CDR3aa: CASSQDRQGGETQYF

v_gene: TRBV6-6
abundance: -
j_gene: TRBJ2-5
CDR3aa: CASSSDRGLLWTQYF

v_gene: TRBV6-6
abundance: few
j_gene: TRBJ1-5
CDR3aa: CASSYGDRVGQPQHF

v_gene: TRBV5-4
abundance: -
j_gene: TRBJ1-2
CDR3aa: CASSWSQGAHLGGYTF

v_gene: TRBV29-1
abundance: -
j_gene: TRBJ2-5
CDR3aa: CSVDGDRDGRETQYF